This T cell receptor (beta chain) was identified in a study of vaccination effects on CD4 cells after COVID-19. Germline V gene sequence: CDR1 SQVTM, CDR2 ANQGSEA. V was pared by 4 bases and J by 1 base, with 8 bases between. This CDR3 has 13 amino acids. Sequenced by immunoSEQ multiplex PCR; TCRdb stores in-frame clones only, minus some. In the table there are 20,000 to 25,000 clones, about 70% of which are singletons. As concerns this clone: Its antigen is undetermined.

Pools of viral peptides were used by the ViraFEST assay to expand antigen-specific CD4+ T cells ahead of sequencing. A roughly 10-day culture period preceded the isolation of CD4+ T cells. Two doses of BNT162b2 or mRNA-1273 vaccine were administered to participants. After two million PBMC were placed in each well, they were cultured with 10 IU/ml IL-2 and approximately 9.7 ug/ml peptides. The gene calls are TRBV29-1 and TRBJ2-1; no clear D gene. The source of this sequence is a human donor who received a COVID-19 vaccine. This material consisted of CD4+ T cells from PBMCs cultured with SARS-CoV-2 spike peptides, taken after COVID-19 vaccination. The CDR3 loop is CSVGGRSYNEQFF. The CDR3 DNA reads TGCAGCGTTGGTGGAAGATCCTACAATGAGCAGTTCTTC.